This T cell receptor (beta chain) was sequenced during a study of blood T cell repertoires in COVID-19. Study-wide context: Both acute and convalescent COVID-19 samples were obtained from the United States, Italy and Spain. PBMCs, B-cell-depleted T cells, or T cells provided the cDNA or gDNA that made up the material.

As handled by the study authors: How many nucleated cells were present was estimated from reference gene primer amplification. This table comes from immunoSEQ multiplex PCR, and its TCRdb copy is limited to in-frame clones, with some not included. The V and J calls and clone size were taken over from that table, and D and trimming were inferred from the DNA. Among fewer than 250,000 clones listed, 83% were seen once. Germline loops: CDR1 LGHNA, CDR2 YSLEER. With 5 bases clipped from V and 3 bases from J, the junction kept 5 bases outside the gene matches. The CDR3 runs 15 residues. This receptor was taken from a middle-aged woman with active or convalescent COVID-19. What was sequenced was peripheral blood. V and J are TRBV4-3 and TRBJ1-4, with 8 bases matching TRBD1. The CDR3 region is CASSAGTGSNEKLFF. The CDR3 region has the DNA TGCGCCAGCAGCGCGGGGACAGGCTCTAATGAAAAACTGTTTTTT.